The TCR beta chain under discussion was sequenced for a study of shared clonotypes between healthy human individuals. With 6 bases removed from V and 4 bases from J, the gap between germline ends came to 14 bases. The CDR3 spans 13 residues. Germline V gene lookup returns CDR1 GTSNPN and CDR2 SVGIG (reference sequence). Some clones are missing from TCRdb's copy, which holds only in-frame ones; the method was immunoSEQ multiplex PCR. The sample includes hundreds of thousands of clones, 55% to 75% of them seen just once. The sequence derives from a woman aged 25 to 39 in good health. Sequencing used memory CD4+ T cells sorted from blood. Documented subset: CD45RA-negative fraction. V is TRBV30 and J is TRBJ2-3, with D possibly being TRBD1 (6 bases). CDR3 residues: CACRVQGSDTQYF. The DNA for the CDR3 is TGTGCCTGCCGAGTCCAGGGGTCAGATACGCAGTATTTT.